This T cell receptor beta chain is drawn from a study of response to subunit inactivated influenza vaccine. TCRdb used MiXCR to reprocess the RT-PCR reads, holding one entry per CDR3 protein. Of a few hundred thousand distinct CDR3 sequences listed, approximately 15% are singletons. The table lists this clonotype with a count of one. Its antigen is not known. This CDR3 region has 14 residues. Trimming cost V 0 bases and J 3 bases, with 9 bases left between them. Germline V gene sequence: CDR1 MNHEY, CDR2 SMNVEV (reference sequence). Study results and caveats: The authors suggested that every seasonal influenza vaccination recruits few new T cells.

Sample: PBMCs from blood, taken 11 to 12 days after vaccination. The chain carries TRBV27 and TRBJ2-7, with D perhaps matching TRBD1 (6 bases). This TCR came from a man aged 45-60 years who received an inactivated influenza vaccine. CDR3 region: CASSLSAGDYEQYF. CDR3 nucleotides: TGTGCCAGCAGTTTATCGGCAGGGGACTACGAGCAGTACTTC.